Shown below are 28 T cell receptor beta chains from a single sample sequenced in a study of high-grade serous ovarian cancer treatment subgroups. Libraries were prepared by immunoSEQ multiplex PCR; TCRdb keeps only in-frame clonotypes and omits some of them. The table shows thousands of clones, with approximately 79% occurring only once. Tumor samples were taken before definitive surgery or chemotherapy. The sample taken for sequencing was tumor tissue. These receptors originate from a human donor with high-grade serous ovarian cancer.

In DNA, the CDR3 is TGTGCCAGCAGCTTAGTGGACAGGAGACAGTACTTC. As protein: CASSLVDRRQYF. The chain couples TRBV7-2 to TRBJ2-4; TRBD1 matches 7 bases. Germline trimming cut 1 base from V and 13 bases from J; bases unmatched to any gene: 4. CDR1 is SGHTA, CDR2 FQGNSA, per germline. CDR3 size: 12 residues. Full variable domain (remainder filled in from reference TRBV7-2 and TRBJ2-4): GAGVSQSPSNKVTEKGKDVELRCDPISGHTALYWYRQSLGQGLEFLIYFQGNSAPDKSGLPSDRFSAERTGGSVSTLTIQRTQQEDSAVYLCASSLVDRRQYFGAGTRLSVL.

The J gene is TRBJ2-7, the V gene TRBV28; TRBD1 matches 10 bases. The CDR3 sequence is 14 residues long. Per the germline V gene, CDR1 is MDHEN and CDR2 is SYDVKM. The junction had 8 bases not matched to a gene; V was cut back by 6 bases and J by 6 bases. CDR3 bases: TGTGCCAGCAGCTCGGGACAGGGGACTATCGAGCAGTACTTC. Translation: CASSSGQGTIEQYF.

The J gene is TRBJ2-3, the V gene TRBV29-1, with 7 nucleotides matching TRBD1. CDR3 length equals 15 residues. The V gene end was trimmed by 4 bases and the J gene end by 3 bases; junction bases not matched to a gene: 10. CDR1 SQVTM and CDR2 ANQGSEA come from the germline V gene. The CDR3 loop reads CSVVGLAGGTDTQYF. The CDR3 nucleotides read TGCAGCGTTGTAGGTTTGGCAGGGGGAACAGATACGCAGTATTTT.

The gene calls are TRBV15 and TRBJ2-7; D uncertain. The CDR3 has 13 amino acids. Trimming stripped 0 bases from V and 6 bases from J, with 9 bases between. Germline CDR1 reads LNHNV; CDR2 reads YYDKDF (reference sequence). The CDR3 spells CATSRDPLGEQYF. As DNA, the CDR3 is TGTGCCACCAGCAGAGATCCACTTGGCGAGCAGTACTTC. The whole variable domain, filled in from reference TRBV15 and TRBJ2-7, reads DAMVIQNPRYQVTQFGKPVTLSCSQTLNHNVMYWYQQKSSQAPKLLFHYYDKDFNNEADTPDNFQSRRPNTSFCFLDIRSPGLGDTAMYLCATSRDPLGEQYFGPGTRLTVT.

This clone has just a few counts. This chain links TRBV27 with TRBJ1-5; no clear D. The CDR3 has 16 amino acids. V lost 5 bases and J lost 2, with 16 bases in between. Germline CDR1 is MNHEY and CDR2 is SMNVEV (reference sequence). Here the CDR3 reads CASSKRDGSGNQPQHF. CDR3 in DNA: TGTGCCAGCAGTAAGAGGGATGGGTCTGGCAATCAGCCCCAGCATTTT.

This clone was recorded a few times. The chain has TRBV25-1 and TRBJ2-7; perhaps TRBD2 as D (6 bases). Germline loops: CDR1 MGHDK, CDR2 SYGVNS. V gave up 5 bases and J gave up 0 bases, with 14 bases separating them. CDR3 length equals 15 residues. In nucleotides, the CDR3 is TGTGCCAGCAGTCTCCTGGAGGGGAGCTCCTACGAGCAGTACTTC. Translation gives CASSLLEGSSYEQYF.

The chain employs TRBV19 and TRBJ2-7; 12 bases fit TRBD1. This CDR3 spans 16 amino acids. V lost 0 bases, J lost 2 bases, and 2 bases stayed unmatched. Germline V gene lookup returns CDR1 LNHDA and CDR2 SQIVND (reference sequence). The CDR3 spells CASSIDGTGGTYEQYF. The DNA for the CDR3 is TGTGCCAGTAGTATAGATGGGACAGGGGGCACCTACGAGCAGTACTTC.

The J gene is TRBJ1-4, the V gene TRBV4-3; the match to TRBD1 covers 11 bases. The CDR3 totals 20 residues. V lost 0 bases and J lost 3; bases outside the gene matches: 12. Germline V gives CDR1 LGHNA, CDR2 YSLEER. This CDR3 reads CASSQDTRTGGRLANEKLFF. As DNA, the CDR3 is TGCGCCAGCAGCCAAGATACGAGGACAGGGGGCAGATTGGCTAATGAAAAACTGTTTTTT.

In this sample, this clone turned up a few times. The V and J genes are TRBV7-2 and TRBJ2-7; TRBD1 agrees at 10 bases. The CDR3 extends over 15 amino acids. The V gene end was trimmed by 3 bases and the J gene end by 3 bases; junction bases not matched to a gene: 5. Germline CDR1 is SGHTA and CDR2 is FQGNSA. The CDR3 loop reads CASSFRTGGIYEQYF. Written as DNA, the CDR3 is TGTGCCAGCAGCTTCCGGACAGGGGGGATCTACGAGCAGTACTTC.

V gene TRBV6-6 combines with J gene TRBJ1-2; 10 bases are a match to TRBD1. Per the germline V gene, CDR1 is MNHNY and CDR2 is SVGAGI (reference sequence). The CDR3 totals 13 residues. The V and J ends lost 5 bases and 6 bases, in that order; junction bases with no gene match: 3. The CDR3 DNA follows: TGTGCCAGCAGTCCCGGGACAGGGGATGGCTACACCTTC. Translating gives CASSPGTGDGYTF.

The rearrangement joins TRBV13 to TRBJ1-2; the D gene is possibly TRBD1 (6 bases). Between the trimmed V and J ends, which lost 8 bases and 3 bases, there was a span of 13 bases. Germline V CDR1 and CDR2: PRHDT, FYEKMQ (reference sequence). The CDR3 has 13 amino acids. The chain's CDR3 is CASEIQGHYGYTF. The DNA of the CDR3 is TGTGCCAGCGAAATCCAGGGGCACTATGGCTACACCTTC.

This rearrangement joins TRBV7-2 to TRBJ2-1; no reliable D call. The CDR3 has 16 residues. V was cut by 1 base and J by 7 bases, with 17 bases left in between. Germline V gene data show CDR1 as SGHTA and CDR2 as FQGNSA. The CDR3 region has the DNA TGTGCCAGCAGCTTAGGACCCGCTATTATTGGGAATGAGCAGTTCTTC. It translates to CASSLGPAIIGNEQFF.

A few counts support this clone. The CDR3 DNA reads as TGCGCCAGCAGCTTGATGGCTGCCCAAGAGACCCAGTACTTC. This gives the protein CASSLMAAQETQYF. The V and J genes are TRBV5-1 and TRBJ2-5, with no clear D. Looked up from germline, CDR1 is SGHRS and CDR2 is YFSETQ. This CDR3 spans 14 amino acids. V was cut by 1 base and J by 1 base, with 8 bases left in between.

The V gene is TRBV6-8, the J gene TRBJ2-7, with D maybe TRBD2 (6 bases). The CDR3 sequence is 13 residues long. Germline-derived CDR1 and CDR2 are MNHGY and SAAAGT. The V gene lost 5 bases and the J gene lost 4 bases, with 12 bases spanning the gap. Written as DNA, the CDR3 is TGTGCCAGCAGTACCGGGAGCGTTTACGAGCAGTACTTC. As protein: CASSTGSVYEQYF.

This chain uses TRBV7-2 with TRBJ2-5; D tentatively reads TRBD1 or TRBD2 (5 bases each). CDR1 and CDR2 from the germline V gene are SGHTA and FQGNSA. The CDR3 is 12 amino acids. Trimming shortened V by 8 bases and J by 4 bases, and 11 bases separated the two germline ends. The CDR3 region has the DNA TGTGCCAGCCGAGGGGTGGGAGAGACCCAGTACTTC. Protein product: CASRGVGETQYF.

This clone was seen a single time. V is TRBV5-1 and J is TRBJ2-5; D is unclear. V lost 4 bases and J 4 bases, leaving 8 bases between the germline ends. This CDR3 has 12 residues. Per germline, CDR1 SGHRS and CDR2 YFSETQ. CDR3 loop: CASSRQGETQYF. The CDR3, as DNA: TGCGCCAGCAGCAGACAAGGAGAGACCCAGTACTTC.

The DNA of the CDR3 is TGTGCCAGCAGCTCTATTGGGACAGGGGGCCTGTACGAGCAGTACTTC. Protein: CASSSIGTGGLYEQYF. This rearrangement joins TRBV28 to TRBJ2-7, with 12 bases matching TRBD1. Per the germline V gene, CDR1 is MDHEN and CDR2 is SYDVKM. CDR3 length equals 16 residues. V was pared by 6 bases and J by 4 bases, with 10 bases of the junction left unmatched.

The chain is built from TRBV7-2 and TRBJ2-2, with unresolved D. CDR1 and CDR2 (germline): SGHTA, FQGNSA. Trimming pared 4 bases from V and 6 bases from J, leaving 9 bases between. This CDR3 region has 13 residues. The CDR3 DNA follows: TGTGCCAGCAGCTCCCAATTGGCCGGGGAGCTGTTTTTT. Protein sequence: CASSSQLAGELFF.

This clone came up once. The chain has TRBV7-8 and TRBJ2-7; weak D call: TRBD1 (6 bases). This CDR3 region has 16 residues. Germline assignment: CDR1 SGHVS and CDR2 FQNEAQ. V was cut by 5 bases and J by 3 bases, with 20 bases left in between. This CDR3 reads CASSHVGTSSNYEQYF. CDR3 sequence (DNA): TGTGCCAGCAGCCATGTAGGGACATCCTCCAACTACGAGCAGTACTTC.

This rearrangement joins TRBV2 to TRBJ2-1; a possible D gene is TRBD2 (5 bases). The CDR3 sequence is 18 residues long. Trimming cost V 2 bases and J 5 bases, with 22 bases left between them. CDR1 and CDR2 (germline): SNHLY, FYNNEI. CDR3 loop: CASSEPSRASVTHNEQFF. CDR3 nucleotides: TGTGCCAGCAGTGAACCTAGCAGAGCCAGTGTTACACACAATGAGCAGTTCTTC.

This chain joins TRBV5-1 and TRBJ2-1; D possibly matches TRBD1 or TRBD2 (5 bases each). The CDR3 has 13 amino acids. The V gene's germline CDR1 is SGHRS and CDR2 YFSETQ. V was trimmed by 4 bases and J by 5 bases, leaving 10 bases between them. This chain's CDR3 is CASSPGTHNEQFF. In DNA form, the CDR3 reads TGCGCCAGCAGCCCCGGGACCCACAATGAGCAGTTCTTC.

V usage is TRBV23-1 and J usage is TRBJ2-2; D is tentatively TRBD1 or TRBD2 (5 bases each). TRBV23-1 is noted as an ORF with a role that remains uncertain. Between the trimmed V and J ends, which lost 3 bases and 5 bases, there was a span of 7 bases. This CDR3 is 13 amino acids long. The CDR3 is CASSQRGTGELFF. In nucleotides, the CDR3 is TGCGCCAGCAGTCAGAGGGGTACCGGGGAGCTGTTTTTT.

The chain employs TRBV5-5 and TRBJ2-1, with 11 bases aligning to TRBD2. The CDR3 is 15 residues long. With V trimmed by 5 bases and J by 9 bases, 10 bases remained unmatched. Germline lookup yields CDR1 SGHKS and CDR2 YYEKEE (reference sequence). For the CDR3, the DNA is TGTGCCAGCAGTCGTAGACTAGCGGGATCGGGTGAGCAGTTCTTC. Its protein product is CASSRRLAGSGEQFF. Supplemented by reference TRBV5-5 and TRBJ2-1, the full variable domain reads DAGVTQSPTHLIKTRGQQVTLRCSPISGHKSVSWYQQVLGQGPQFIFQYYEKEERGRGNFPDRFSARQFPNYSSELNVNALLLGDSALYLCASSRRLAGSGEQFFGPGTRLTVL.

This clone was counted between two and nine times. The V call is TRBV4-2, the J call TRBJ2-1; no definite D call. This CDR3 has 17 amino acids. Trimming shortened V by 1 base and J by 6 bases, and 19 bases separated the two germline ends. CDR1 and CDR2 from the germline V gene are LGHNA and YNFKEQ. Written as DNA, the CDR3 is TGTGCCAGCAGCCAAGCGGACGATCGCCGTCGATTCAATGAGCAGTTCTTC. It specifies CASSQADDRRRFNEQFF.

This rearrangement joins TRBV4-2 to TRBJ2-5; tentative D call: TRBD2 (6 bases). V dropped 3 bases and J dropped 4 bases, with 18 bases sitting between them. The CDR3 length is 16 residues. Germline V gene sequence: CDR1 LGHNA, CDR2 YNFKEQ. CDR3 DNA sequence: TGTGCCAGCAGCCACATTAGTGGAGGGAGTGGAGAGACCCAGTACTTC. This sequence encodes CASSHISGGSGETQYF.

The rearrangement links TRBV10-3 to TRBJ2-7; the D is unclear. Trimming took off 5 bases at V and 0 bases at J, with 14 bases between the two ends. Per germline, CDR1 ENHRY and CDR2 SYGVKD. This CDR3 contains 15 residues. The CDR3 loop reads CAISLSLHHSYEQYF. The CDR3, as DNA: TGTGCCATCAGTCTCTCGCTTCACCACTCCTACGAGCAGTACTTC.

The V gene is TRBV6-5, the J gene TRBJ2-1, with 8 bases aligning to TRBD1. The length of the CDR3 is 14 residues. Germline loops: CDR1 MNHEY, CDR2 SVGAGI. V gave up 6 bases and J gave up 2 bases; unmatched junction bases: 3. CDR3 loop: CASSRGLPYNEQFF. The DNA for the CDR3 is TGTGCCAGCAGCAGGGGGCTGCCCTACAATGAGCAGTTCTTC.

The chain employs TRBV5-4 and TRBJ2-2; perhaps D is TRBD1 or TRBD2 (6 bases each). Germline CDR1 SGHNT, CDR2 YYREEE (reference sequence). V lost 0 bases, J lost 4 bases, and 10 bases lay in between. The CDR3 totals 15 residues. The chain's CDR3 is CASSLGGAGTGELFF. In DNA, the CDR3 is TGTGCCAGCAGCTTGGGGGGGGCGGGCACCGGGGAGCTGTTTTTT.